What follows describes a single T cell receptor beta chain. What it binds is not known. This sample was taken from a study of cytomegalovirus exposure and HLA in healthy donors. CDR3 length equals 16 residues. V lost 0 bases, J lost 4 bases, and 12 bases lay in between. Germline V CDR1 and CDR2: SGHAT, FQNNGV. Regarding donors, all were healthy bone marrow donors. General study findings and limits: The study labeled more than 150 TCR beta chains cytomegalovirus-associated.

Primers: 60 Vbeta forward and 13 Jbeta reverse. Measured with immunoSEQ multiplex PCR; TCRdb has only the in-frame clones, and not every one. The table lists about 150,000 clones, under 80% of them singletons, with approximately 2.3% in the top ten. The chain has TRBV11-2 and TRBJ2-2, with TRBD1 as a possible D gene (7 bases). Sequencing was done on a sample of PBMCs. The sequence came from a man aged 25-40 years in good health and CMV-seronegative. The CDR3 is CASSLDYQGGTGELFF. The CDR3 DNA follows: TGTGCCAGCAGCTTAGATTATCAGGGGGGCACCGGGGAGCTGTTTTTT.